These T cell receptor beta chains were read from a single sample in a study of neoadjuvant anti-PD-1 for oral cavity cancer. The repertoire was sequenced with immunoSEQ multiplex PCR; TCRdb's copy has only in-frame clones and lacks some. Of over 11,000 clones in the sample, 70% are singletons; the top ten hold less than 2.5%. The source was PBMCs, collected before nivolumab (anti-PD-1) treatment. These receptor sequences come from a person between 40 and 85 years old with oral cavity squamous cell carcinoma. The CDR3 runs from the conserved cysteine through the conserved F or W. A D gene is named only where the DNA matches it firmly. Clone size is given for some rows only: seen once, a few or many times, or a class if the clone is expanded.

TRBJ1-1,NA,NA,TRBV18,CASSPPPFNTEAFF,TGTGCCAGCTCACCACCCCCTTTCAACACTGAAGCTTTCTTT
TRBJ1-2,NA,NA,TRBV29-1,CSVGYFGIEGYTF,TGCAGCGTAGGTTATTTTGGGATCGAGGGCTACACCTTC
TRBJ1-5,NA,TRBD1,TRBV28,CASSLMGQRAGNQPQHF,TGTGCCAGCAGTTTAATGGGACAGAGAGCTGGCAATCAGCCCCAGCATTTT
TRBJ1-3,NA,NA,TRBV29-1,CSVDGLSGNTIYF,TGCAGCGTTGATGGGCTCTCTGGAAACACCATATATTTT
TRBJ2-7,few,NA,TRBV4-2,CASSQEVLSYEQYF,TGTGCCAGCAGCCAAGAGGTCTTATCATACGAGCAGTACTTC
TRBJ1-2,NA,NA,TRBV2,CASSEVGRSGDGYTF,TGTGCCAGCAGTGAGGTGGGCAGATCCGGAGATGGCTACACCTTC
TRBJ2-2,NA,NA,TRBV29-1,CSGVSRRGSATGELFF,TGCAGCGGGGTTTCGAGGCGCGGATCGGCTACCGGGGAGCTGTTTTTT
TRBJ2-7,NA,NA,TRBV6-5,CASNPQGKSVDEQYF,TGTGCCAGCAATCCCCAGGGTAAGAGTGTAGACGAGCAGTACTTC
TRBJ1-1,NA,NA,TRBV9,CASSVGGANTEAFF,TGTGCCAGCAGCGTAGGAGGGGCTAACACTGAAGCTTTCTTT
TRBJ1-3,few,NA,TRBV6-5,CASSSIVSGNTIYF,TGTGCCAGCAGTTCAATTGTCTCCGGAAACACCATATATTTT
TRBJ2-3,NA,NA,TRBV5-6,CASSLGRGDTQYF,TGTGCCAGCAGCTTGGGTAGGGGAGATACGCAGTATTTT
TRBJ2-5,NA,NA,TRBV9,CASSVDGASSQETQYF,TGTGCCAGCAGCGTAGATGGGGCTAGCTCCCAAGAGACCCAGTACTTC
TRBJ1-1,NA,NA,TRBV20-1,CSARRGFF,TGCAGTGCTAGGAGGGGTTTCTTT
TRBJ1-4,NA,TRBD1,TRBV5-1,CASSHGTGIEKLFF,TGCGCCAGCAGCCACGGGACAGGCATCGAAAAACTGTTTTTT
TRBJ2-5,NA,TRBD2,TRBV5-4,CASSVAGLQETQYF,TGTGCCAGCAGCGTAGCGGGGCTCCAAGAGACCCAGTACTTC
TRBJ1-6,NA,TRBD1,TRBV11-2,CASSTLDRGFLHF,TGTGCCAGCAGCACCCTAGACAGGGGGTTCCTCCACTTT
TRBJ2-7,few,NA,TRBV5-4,CASSLGTDPYEQYF,TGTGCCAGCAGCTTGGGCACAGACCCATACGAGCAGTACTTC
TRBJ1-1,NA,TRBD1,TRBV28,CASSLGTERAFF,TGTGCCAGCAGTTTGGGGACAGAACGAGCTTTCTTT
TRBJ2-7,NA,NA,TRBV2,CASSPPTGRSEQYF,TGTGCCAGCAGTCCCCCGACAGGGAGGAGCGAGCAGTACTTC
TRBJ1-4,few,TRBD1,TRBV2,CASSLGQGLGEKLFF,TGTGCCAGCAGCCTAGGACAGGGGTTAGGCGAAAAACTGTTTTTT
TRBJ2-5,NA,NA,TRBV6-1,CASSEAGLLGTQYF,TGTGCCAGCAGTGAAGCCGGACTCCTGGGGACCCAGTACTTC
TRBJ2-7,NA,NA,TRBV7-3,CASSLTGGNLAEQYF,TGTGCCAGCAGCTTAACGGGCGGGAACCTTGCCGAGCAGTACTTC
TRBJ2-1,NA,TRBD2,TRBV7-7,CASSLTSLNYNEQFF,TGTGCTAGCAGCTTGACTAGCTTAAACTACAATGAGCAGTTCTTC
TRBJ1-2,NA,TRBD1,TRBV27,CASSPGQGNYGYTF,TGTGCCAGCAGCCCGGGACAGGGGAACTATGGCTACACCTTC
TRBJ1-5,NA,NA,TRBV28,CASSLGRGRQPQHF,TGTGCCAGCAGTTTAGGACGGGGCCGGCAGCCCCAGCATTTT
TRBJ2-2,NA,NA,TRBV27,CASSFRSSGELFF,TGTGCCAGCAGTTTTCGGTCGTCCGGGGAGCTGTTTTTT
TRBJ2-1,NA,TRBD1,TRBV6-5,CASSYSGTGRNEQFF,TGTGCCAGCAGTTACTCCGGGACAGGGAGGAATGAGCAGTTCTTC
TRBJ2-1,NA,NA,TRBV7-3,CASSLVRGGSNEQFF,TGTGCCAGCAGCTTAGTCCGCGGGGGCTCCAATGAGCAGTTCTTC